The T cell receptor (beta chain) described here comes from a study of blood T cells in healthy people across ages. The CDR3 loop spans 16 amino acids. V lost 5 bases, J lost 2 bases, and 18 bases lay in between. Primers used in a second PCR of about 6 to 11 cycles were a sample-barcoded 5' primer and a J-beta primer mix. Via MiXCR, TCRdb re-called the 5' RACE reads, giving one row per CDR3 protein. The profile shows just under 750,000 distinct CDR3 sequences, about 20% of them singletons. Sequenced sample: blood. The TCR comes from a man aged 65 to 85 in good health. This rearrangement joins TRBV12-3 or TRBV12-4 to TRBJ1-2; D is undetermined. For the CDR3, the DNA is TGTGCCAGCAGTCCACAGTACAGACCTAGGAACTATGGCTACACCTTC. This encodes CASSPQYRPRNYGYTF.